Listed here are 31 T cell receptor beta chains from one sample, sequenced in a study of blood T cells in healthy people across ages. The use of a sample-barcoded 5' primer and a J-beta primer mix characterized a second PCR of 7 to 11 cycles. TCRdb analysed the 5' RACE reads with MiXCR anew, one entry per CDR3 protein. The table has hundreds of thousands of distinct CDR3 sequences, approximately 29% seen once; the top ten hold 15%. The sequenced material came from blood. These receptors came from an elderly woman in good health.

This clonotype appeared many times. The chain couples TRBV6-2 or TRBV6-3 to TRBJ2-1; D may be TRBD2 (6 bases). Trimming removed 6 bases at V and 9 bases at J, with 15 bases between. CDR3 size: 13 residues. The germline gives CDR1 MNHEY, CDR2 SVGEGT. Written as DNA, the CDR3 is TGTGCCAGCAGCCCTACCTCAGCGGGTGAGCAGTTCTTC. Its translation is CASSPTSAGEQFF.

This clonotype has just a few counts. The chain carries TRBV9 and TRBJ2-3, with 12 bases fitting TRBD2. The CDR3 contains 20 residues. Germline-derived CDR1 and CDR2 are SGDLS and YYNGEE. V lost 2 bases, J lost 0 bases, and 13 bases stayed unmatched. The CDR3 DNA sequence: TGTGCCAGCAGCGTCGGACCCCTGGGGGGGACTAGCGGGAGCACAGATACGCAGTATTTT. It translates to CASSVGPLGGTSGSTDTQYF.

This clonotype was recorded at least ten times. This chain uses TRBV6-5 with TRBJ2-1, with a possible D match to TRBD2 (6 bases). CDR1 and CDR2 (germline): MNHEY, SVGAGI. V lost 0 bases and J 7 bases, leaving 13 bases between the germline ends. This CDR3 has 15 amino acids. CDR3 nucleotide sequence: TGTGCCAGCAGTTACTCCGCGGGGCCGGGGAATGAGCAGTTCTTC. This encodes CASSYSAGPGNEQFF.

There are a few counts of this clonotype. The V and J genes are TRBV4-1 and TRBJ1-4, with D tentatively TRBD1 (5 bases). The CDR3 runs to 16 residues. Per the germline V gene, CDR1 is MGHRA and CDR2 is YSYEKL. Deletions cut 3 bases from V and 8 bases from J, with 19 bases between. As DNA, the CDR3 is TGCGCCAGCAGCCACGATTTCGGGGGAGCTGCGGAAAAACTGTTTTTT. It is translated as CASSHDFGGAAEKLFF.

This clonotype has a handful of counts. The V and J genes are TRBV27 and TRBJ1-4; D unresolved. With 5 bases removed from V and 3 bases from J, the gap between germline ends came to 7 bases. CDR3 size: 13 residues. From germline, CDR1 is MNHEY and CDR2 SMNVEV (reference sequence). The chain's CDR3 is CASSRNSNEKLFF. In DNA form, the CDR3 reads TGTGCCAGCAGTCGGAACTCTAATGAAAAACTGTTTTTT.

Of note for this clonotype: A much larger clone differs by one base, so this may be a read error. CDR3 protein: CSVSTGRWDTEAFF. For the CDR3, the DNA is TGCAGCGTTTCTACAGGGAGGTGGGATACTGAAGCTTTCTTT. The chain uses TRBV29-1 and TRBJ1-1, with a possible D match to TRBD1 (6 bases). V gave up 5 bases and J gave up 5 bases, with 18 bases separating them. This CDR3 has 14 residues. Germline V gene sequence: CDR1 SQVTM, CDR2 ANQGSEA.

In this sample, this clonotype turned up many times. V is TRBV5-1 and J is TRBJ2-3, with 9 positions matching TRBD2. Germline V lookup: CDR1 SGHRS, CDR2 YFSETQ. CDR3 length: 16 amino acids. Germline trimming cut 4 bases from V and 0 bases from J; bases unmatched to any gene: 6. DNA for the CDR3: TGCGCCAGCAGCGCCCTACTAGCGGGTAGCACAGATACGCAGTATTTT. This sequence encodes CASSALLAGSTDTQYF.

This clonotype was picked up a small number of times. The gene calls are TRBV9 and TRBJ2-2, with D uncertain. V lost 2 bases and J lost 6, with 8 bases in between. This CDR3 has 13 amino acids. Germline CDR1 SGDLS, CDR2 YYNGEE. The CDR3 region is CASSVDGSGELFF. In nucleotides, the CDR3 is TGTGCCAGCAGCGTCGACGGCTCCGGGGAGCTGTTTTTT. The entire variable domain, with the rest obtained from reference TRBV9 and TRBJ2-2, is as follows: DSGVTQTPKHLITATGQRVTLRCSPRSGDLSVYWYQQSLDQGLQFLIQYYNGEERAKGNILERFSAQQFPDLHSELNLSSLELGDSALYFCASSVDGSGELFFGEGSRLTVL.

A word on this clonotype: Compared with germline, one end of the junction differs, possibly owing to a read error. The chain links TRBV18 to TRBJ2-7; tentatively, D is TRBD1 (6 bases). Per germline, CDR1 KGHSH and CDR2 LQKENI. The CDR3 has 14 amino acids. The CDR3 DNA reads TGTGCTAGCTCACCTTGGACAGATTACAATGAGCAGTACTTC. Translation: CASSPWTDYNEQYF.

This clonotype was found many times. The V call is TRBV7-2, the J call TRBJ1-2; no clear D gene. Germline CDR1 SGHTA, CDR2 FQGNSA. V shed 4 bases and J shed 2 bases, with 14 bases lying between them. This CDR3 contains 15 residues. The CDR3 DNA is TGTGCCAGCAGCTCGAGGACGGGAGAGAACTATGGCTACACCTTC. Translation: CASSSRTGENYGYTF.

The genes are TRBV7-3 and TRBJ1-1; a weak D match, TRBD1 (5 bases). The CDR3 extends over 14 amino acids. Germline CDR1 is SGHTA and CDR2 is FQGTGA. V shed 3 bases and J shed 1 base, with 9 bases lying between them. The CDR3 DNA reads as TGTGCCAGCAGCTTGGGGGGAAAGAACACTGAAGCTTTCTTT. This sequence encodes CASSLGGKNTEAFF. The whole variable domain, filled in from reference TRBV7-3 and TRBJ1-1, reads GAGVSQTPSNKVTEKGKYVELRCDPISGHTALYWYRQSLGQGPEFLIYFQGTGAADDSGLPNDRFFAVRPEGSVSTLKIQRTERGDSAVYLCASSLGGKNTEAFFGQGTRLTVV.

This clonotype was found a few times. The chain links TRBV27 to TRBJ2-2, with 7 bases aligning to TRBD1. The CDR3 has 15 amino acids. V lost 6 bases to trimming and J lost 0 bases; unmatched junction nucleotides: 4. CDR1 MNHEY and CDR2 SMNVEV come from the germline V gene (reference sequence). CDR3 residues: CASRMGQTNTGELFF. The CDR3 DNA reads as TGTGCCAGCAGGATGGGACAGACGAACACCGGGGAGCTGTTTTTT.

In its sample, this clonotype was seen a few times. This chain uses TRBV7-8 with TRBJ2-6; the D is unclear. The ends were cut back, 6 bases at V and 1 base at J, with 4 bases in the middle. The CDR3 is 13 amino acids. The germline CDR1 and CDR2 sequences are SGHVS and FQNEAQ. The CDR3 DNA is TGTGCCAGCAGTCAATCTGGGGCCAACGTCCTGACTTTC. It codes for CASSQSGANVLTF.

The chain recombines TRBV4-2 with TRBJ2-4; weak D call: TRBD2 (6 bases). The CDR3 length is 13 residues. Germline CDR1 LGHNA, CDR2 YNFKEQ. V gave up 6 bases and J gave up 15 bases, with 21 bases separating them. CDR3 residues: CASRKGGGNERYF. CDR3 DNA: TGTGCCAGCAGGAAGGGAGGCGGCAATGAGCGGTACTTC.

Turning to this clonotype: A read error is possible here, since a much larger clone lies one base away. This chain joins TRBV11-1 and TRBJ2-7; 10 positions match TRBD2. The CDR3 is 17 residues long. Germline CDR1 is SGHAT and CDR2 is FQDESV (reference sequence). Trimming took 2 bases from V and 7 from J; bases not matched to a gene: 14. CDR3 residues: CASSLTFLAGDDNEQYF. The CDR3, as DNA: TGTGCCAGCAGCTTAACTTTTCTAGCGGGGGACGACAATGAGCAGTACTTC.

This clonotype came up a few times. Given a much more abundant clone one base away, this may be a read error. V is TRBV7-3 and J is TRBJ2-5; D might be TRBD2 (6 bases). Trimming cost V 7 bases and J 11 bases, with 20 bases left between them. CDR3 length: 13 amino acids. Germline V gene sequence: CDR1 SGHTA, CDR2 FQGTGA. For the CDR3, the DNA is TGTGCCAGCACCTCTGGGGGGAGGAATGAGCAGTACTTC. Amino acid sequence: CASTSGGRNEQYF.

J is TRBJ2-7 and V is TRBV5-5; D is tentatively TRBD1 or TRBD2 (5 bases each). V lost 0 bases to trimming and J lost 2 bases, with 15 bases between them. This CDR3 contains 16 residues. CDR1 is SGHKS, CDR2 YYEKEE, per germline (reference sequence). The CDR3: CASSLGGGRGAYEQYF. As DNA, the CDR3 is TGTGCCAGCAGCTTGGGGGGCGGCCGAGGGGCCTACGAGCAGTACTTC.

This clonotype was detected only a few times. J is TRBJ2-7 and V is TRBV5-1, with D unclear. The V and J ends lost 0 bases and 3 bases respectively, with 10 bases between them. The CDR3 is 14 residues long. The germline CDR1 and CDR2 sequences are SGHRS and YFSETQ. DNA of the CDR3: TGCGCCAGCAGCTTGGAGGTTCTGAACTACGAGCAGTACTTC. Translating gives CASSLEVLNYEQYF.

This clonotype was detected many times. The V call is TRBV10-3, the J call TRBJ2-3; tentatively, D is TRBD1 or TRBD2 (6 bases each). The CDR3 spans 12 residues. Germline V gene sequence: CDR1 ENHRY, CDR2 SYGVKD. Trimming cost V 11 bases and J 4 bases, with 13 bases left between them. As DNA, the CDR3 is TGTGCCTCCCGAGGGGGGCCAGATACGCAGTATTTT. Residues: CASRGGPDTQYF.

This clonotype was seen a single time. One base away lies a much larger clone, so this may be a sequencing read error. The chain combines TRBV29-1 with TRBJ2-7; 7 bases match TRBD1. CDR1 is SQVTM, CDR2 ANQGSEA, per germline. V trimming: 6 bases; J trimming: 0 bases; junction bases outside the gene matches: 5. The CDR3 is 13 amino acids. The CDR3 bases are TGCAGCGTAGGACAGGAAAACTCCTACGAGCAGTACTTC. It encodes CSVGQENSYEQYF.

In this sample, this clonotype turned up many times. V is TRBV12-3 or TRBV12-4 and J is TRBJ1-2, with TRBD1 matching 8 bases. This CDR3 has 16 amino acids. Trimming removed 3 bases from V and 6 bases from J; junction bases left unmatched: 12. The CDR3 spells CASSFAGTGPPDGYTF. For the CDR3, the DNA is TGTGCCAGCAGTTTCGCTGGGACAGGACCCCCTGATGGCTACACCTTC.

Many counts were recorded for this clonotype. The chain links TRBV5-4 to TRBJ1-2, with 10 bases that match TRBD1. The CDR3 covers 15 residues. V lost 5 bases to trimming and J lost 5 bases; unmatched junction nucleotides: 9. Germline V gene sequence: CDR1 SGHNT, CDR2 YYREEE (reference sequence). As DNA, the CDR3 is TGTGCCAGCAGGTCGACAGGGGGCGCATTATATGGCTACACCTTC. It translates to CASRSTGGALYGYTF.

There are a few counts of this clonotype. The V call is TRBV9, the J call TRBJ1-3; D gene ambiguous. CDR3 length: 13 residues. The germline gives CDR1 SGDLS, CDR2 YYNGEE. V dropped 0 bases and J dropped 3 bases, with 4 bases sitting between them. The CDR3 here is CASSVEGGNTIYF. CDR3 nucleotides: TGTGCCAGCAGCGTAGAGGGTGGAAACACCATATATTTT.

This chain connects TRBV20-1 to TRBJ1-1, with a weak D call TRBD1 (5 bases). The germline V gene encodes CDR1 DFQATT and CDR2 SNEGSKA (reference sequence). V lost 0 bases and J lost 5, with 13 bases in between. CDR3 size: 14 residues. This CDR3 is CSARDSQGWTEAFF. The CDR3 DNA is TGCAGTGCTAGAGATAGTCAGGGATGGACTGAAGCTTTCTTT.

A few counts support this clonotype. The chain combines TRBV6-5 with TRBJ1-4; 9 bases line up with TRBD1. V dropped 6 bases and J dropped 6; count of bases not matched to a gene: 5. CDR1 and CDR2 from the germline V gene are MNHEY and SVGAGI. This CDR3 is 14 amino acids long. CDR3 DNA sequence: TGTGCCAGCAGGCGGACAGGGGTGGATGAAAAACTGTTTTTT. Translation gives CASRRTGVDEKLFF.

A note on this clonotype: A much larger clone lies a single base off, so this may be a read error. V gene TRBV27 combines with J gene TRBJ2-3, with D possibly TRBD2 on 5 matching bases. Germline V lookup: CDR1 MNHEY, CDR2 SMNVEV (reference sequence). Trimming left V 6 bases short and J 6 bases short, with 13 bases between. The CDR3 is 13 residues long. CDR3 bases: TGTGCCAGCAGCCCGAACTGCGGGGATACGCAGTATTTT. It codes for CASSPNCGDTQYF.

This clonotype was counted a few times. V is TRBV20-1 and J is TRBJ1-2; TRBD1 is a possible D gene (6 bases). CDR3 length equals 13 residues. Germline CDR1 is DFQATT and CDR2 is SNEGSKA (reference sequence). The germline V and J ends were trimmed by 4 bases and 4 bases, with 13 bases remaining between them. CDR3 DNA: TGCAGTGCTACCCCCGGGGGCAGCTATGGCTACACCTTC. This codes for CSATPGGSYGYTF.

This clonotype was detected a few times. The chain joins TRBV20-1 to TRBJ2-1; D possibly corresponds to TRBD1 (7 bases). The CDR3 totals 14 residues. V lost 5 bases, J lost 8 bases, and 19 bases lay in between. Germline-derived CDR1 and CDR2 are DFQATT and SNEGSKA (reference sequence). DNA of the CDR3: TGCAGTGCTCATCGCAGGGGGGCAATCGATGAGCAGTTCTTC. Translating gives CSAHRRGAIDEQFF.

In this sample, this clonotype turned up many times. V is TRBV3-1 and J is TRBJ2-7; TRBD2 might be the D (6 bases). Germline assignment: CDR1 LGHDT and CDR2 YNNKEL (reference sequence). V was pared by 0 bases and J by 0 bases, with 18 bases between. CDR3 length: 18 amino acids. In nucleotides, the CDR3 is TGTGCCAGCAGCCAAGAGGCGGTCGGGCCGGGAGCCTCCTACGAGCAGTACTTC. It encodes CASSQEAVGPGASYEQYF.

This clonotype turned up a few times. The rearrangement joins TRBV6-2 or TRBV6-3 to TRBJ1-1; unclear D gene. Germline CDR1 reads MNHEY; CDR2 reads SVGEGT. The length of the CDR3 is 14 residues. V was clipped by 2 bases and J by 2 bases, with 9 bases between them. CDR3 sequence reads: CASSYGKGNTEAFF. Written as DNA, the CDR3 is TGTGCCAGCAGTTACGGGAAAGGTAACACTGAAGCTTTCTTT.

Note on this clonotype: A read error may explain this, as a much larger clone is one base away. The chain carries TRBV10-3 and TRBJ1-1, with a weak D call TRBD1 (5 bases). Germline CDR1 reads ENHRY; CDR2 reads SYGVKD. The CDR3 runs to 14 residues. Trimming removed 1 base at V and 3 bases at J, with 9 bases between. The CDR3 bases are TGTGCCATCAGTGAGTTCGCGGGGGACACTGAAGCTTTCTTT. Translating it yields CAISEFAGDTEAFF.